Below, 28 T cell receptor beta chains from the same sample are listed, as sequenced in a study of blood T cell repertoires in COVID-19. Data came from immunoSEQ multiplex PCR; TCRdb stores just in-frame clones and leaves some out. The table includes 200,000 to 250,000 clones, 70% to 90% detected once. The sequencing sample was made of PBMCs or T cells enriched from blood (not recorded which). These TCRs come from a man aged 35-49 years who had recovered from COVID-19.

The chain employs TRBV5-1 and TRBJ2-1; 7 bases are a match to TRBD1. The CDR3 loop spans 15 amino acids. With V trimmed by 6 bases and J by 1 base, 7 bases remained unmatched. The V gene's germline CDR1 is SGHRS and CDR2 YFSETQ. CDR3: CASIKTGSSYNEQFF. CDR3 coding DNA: TGCGCCAGCATTAAGACAGGGTCTTCCTACAATGAGCAGTTCTTC.

V gene TRBV10-1 combines with J gene TRBJ2-3, with 7 bases fitting TRBD2. The CDR3 length is 17 residues. Germline values: CDR1 WNHNN, CDR2 SYGVQD (reference sequence). V lost 6 bases and J lost 6; bases outside the gene matches: 18. CDR3 bases: TGCGCCAGCAGCTTAAAAAGCGGGGTCATTCGTGGGGATACGCAGTATTTT. This gives the protein CASSLKSGVIRGDTQYF.

This chain connects TRBV7-3 to TRBJ2-3; a possible D gene is TRBD2 (5 bases). The V end was cut by 5 bases, the J end by 4 bases, with 13 bases between. From germline, CDR1 is SGHTA and CDR2 FQGTGA. The CDR3 totals 14 residues. DNA for the CDR3: TGTGCCAGCAGCCCTACTAGGACGGCAGATACGCAGTATTTT. This sequence encodes CASSPTRTADTQYF.

This clone was recorded only once. V and J are TRBV5-5 and TRBJ2-7; 7 nucleotides agree with TRBD1. Per the germline V gene, CDR1 is SGHKS and CDR2 is YYEKEE (reference sequence). The CDR3 is made up of 13 amino acids. V lost 0 bases and J lost 6; bases outside the gene matches: 3. The CDR3 protein is CASSLGGQFEQYF. CDR3 DNA: TGTGCCAGCAGCTTGGGGGGACAGTTCGAGCAGTACTTC.

This clone has a handful of counts. This chain links TRBV5-1 with TRBJ2-7, with TRBD2 matching over 12 bases. Germline V CDR1 and CDR2: SGHRS, YFSETQ. The V segment lost 2 bases and the J segment 5 bases; nucleotides outside the gene matches: 8. This CDR3 is built from 16 residues. This CDR3 is CASSLQGTSGWNEQYF. For the CDR3, the DNA is TGCGCCAGCAGCTTACAAGGGACTAGCGGGTGGAACGAGCAGTACTTC.

This chain connects TRBV19 to TRBJ1-1; 8 positions agree with TRBD1. From germline, CDR1 is LNHDA and CDR2 SQIVND (reference sequence). J was trimmed by 4 bases and V by 5 bases; bases with no gene match: 12. The CDR3 is 16 residues long. CDR3 sequence reads: CASSAGGSSGRTEAFF. DNA for the CDR3: TGTGCCAGTAGTGCAGGGGGCTCTTCGGGGCGCACTGAAGCTTTCTTT. Filled out from reference TRBV19 and TRBJ1-1, the complete variable domain reads DGGITQSPKYLFRKEGQNVTLSCEQNLNHDAMYWYRQDPGQGLRLIYYSQIVNDFQKGDIAEGYSVSREKKESFPLTVTSAQKNPTAFYLCASSAGGSSGRTEAFFGQGTRLTVV.

Only one count was recorded for this clone. The V gene is TRBV11-2, the J gene TRBJ1-1, with D possibly being TRBD1 (6 bases). The CDR3 is 16 residues long. V shed 5 bases and J shed 4 bases, with 20 bases lying between them. Per germline, CDR1 SGHAT and CDR2 FQNNGV. Here the CDR3 reads CASSRGGGGWGTEAFF. The CDR3 bases are TGTGCCAGCAGCCGAGGGGGAGGGGGTTGGGGCACTGAAGCTTTCTTT.

The chain links TRBV11-2 to TRBJ2-7, with TRBD1 matching over 7 bases. This CDR3 comprises 15 residues. Unmatched junction bases numbered 10, after V lost 4 bases and J lost 4 bases. Germline-derived CDR1 and CDR2 are SGHAT and FQNNGV. CDR3 sequence reads: CASSSPRTGVYEQYF. The CDR3 DNA follows: TGTGCCAGCAGCTCACCGAGGACAGGAGTTTACGAGCAGTACTTC.

V usage is TRBV7-9 and J usage is TRBJ1-6, with D possibly being TRBD1 (6 bases). Germline CDR1 is SEHNR and CDR2 is FQNEAQ (reference sequence). The CDR3 loop spans 14 amino acids. Trimming cost V 3 bases and J 10 bases, with 13 bases left between them. The chain's CDR3 is CASSLQGKGSPLHF. The CDR3 DNA reads TGTGCCAGCAGCTTGCAGGGGAAGGGGTCACCCCTCCACTTT. Filled out from reference TRBV7-9 and TRBJ1-6, the complete variable domain reads DTGVSQNPRHKITKRGQNVTFRCDPISEHNRLYWYRQTLGQGPEFLTYFQNEAQLEKSRLLSDRFSAERPKGSFSTLEIQRTEQGDSAMYLCASSLQGKGSPLHFGNGTRLTVT.

This chain links TRBV5-4 with TRBJ2-5; 11 positions match TRBD2. J gave up 3 bases and V 4 bases, and 8 bases lay outside the gene matches. The CDR3 has 16 residues. Germline V gene data show CDR1 as SGHNT and CDR2 as YYREEE (reference sequence). The CDR3 bases are TGTGCCAGCAGCGGTCCCCGACTAGCGGGGAAAGAGACCCAGTACTTC. Its protein is CASSGPRLAGKETQYF.

The genes are TRBV6-5 and TRBJ2-1; no definite D call. CDR3 length equals 14 residues. From germline, CDR1 is MNHEY and CDR2 SVGAGI. Trimming took off 10 bases at V and 8 bases at J, with 21 bases between the two ends. The CDR3 loop reads CATTPGLLAYEQFF. Here the CDR3 DNA reads TGTGCCACTACCCCAGGCCTCCTCGCCTATGAGCAGTTCTTC.

The chain combines TRBV5-4 with TRBJ1-1; 9 nucleotides agree with TRBD1. This CDR3 has 15 residues. Unmatched junction bases numbered 7, after V lost 4 bases and J lost 3 bases. CDR1 SGHNT and CDR2 YYREEE come from the germline V gene (reference sequence). CDR3: CASSPPGTGYTEAFF. The CDR3 bases are TGTGCCAGCAGCCCCCCAGGGACAGGGTACACTGAAGCTTTCTTT.

The CDR3 region is CSVEQGGRWDTEAFF. The CDR3 DNA reads as TGCAGCGTTGAGCAGGGCGGCCGATGGGACACTGAAGCTTTCTTT. The chain links TRBV29-1 to TRBJ1-1; D might be TRBD1 (5 bases). Germline-derived CDR1 and CDR2 are SQVTM and ANQGSEA. The CDR3 loop spans 15 amino acids. V dropped 3 bases and J dropped 3 bases, with 17 bases sitting between them. Full variable domain (rest looked up from reference TRBV29-1 and TRBJ1-1): SAVISQKPSRDICQRGTSLTIQCQVDSQVTMMFWYRQQPGQSLTLIATANQGSEATYESGFVIDKFPISRPNLTFSTLTVSNMSPEDSSIYLCSVEQGGRWDTEAFFGQGTRLTVV.

This clone showed up just a few times. The rearrangement joins TRBV18 to TRBJ1-1; TRBD1 matches 8 bases. The ends lost 5 bases at V and 5 bases at J; junction bases unmatched: 7. The CDR3 is 14 residues long. Germline V lookup: CDR1 KGHSH, CDR2 LQKENI. This CDR3 is CASSETGVRTEAFF. CDR3 nucleotide sequence: TGTGCCAGCTCAGAGACAGGGGTGAGGACTGAAGCTTTCTTT.

J is TRBJ2-7 and V is TRBV2, with 8 bases matching TRBD1. Trimming at V came to 6 bases and at J to 2 bases, leaving 9 bases not matched to a gene. The germline gives CDR1 SNHLY, CDR2 FYNNEI. This CDR3 is built from 15 residues. The CDR3 coding sequence is TGTGCCAGCAGCCCGGACAGGGCGGAAACCTACGAGCAGTACTTC. Translating it yields CASSPDRAETYEQYF.

This chain links TRBV7-8 with TRBJ1-1; unclear D gene. The germline V gene has CDR1 SGHVS and CDR2 FQNEAQ. V gave up 6 bases and J gave up 1 base, with 12 bases separating them. The CDR3 runs to 14 residues. CDR3 in amino acids: CASSPGSTNTEAFF. The CDR3 nucleotides read TGTGCCAGCAGTCCGGGATCTACGAACACTGAAGCTTTCTTT.

The chain uses TRBV7-3 and TRBJ2-5; a possible D gene is TRBD2 (5 bases). Germline V gene lookup returns CDR1 SGHTA and CDR2 FQGTGA. The CDR3 is made up of 13 amino acids. V gave up 4 bases and J gave up 7 bases, with 13 bases separating them. The CDR3 here is CASSSNPGVTQYF. CDR3 nucleotide sequence: TGTGCCAGCAGCTCGAACCCCGGGGTGACCCAGTACTTC.

CDR3 sequence reads: CASSTLPVDEQFF. For the CDR3, the DNA is TGTGCCAGCAGCACCCTACCGGTAGATGAGCAGTTCTTC. This chain connects TRBV21-1 to TRBJ2-1; the table's TRBD2 call for D was not verified on the DNA. TRBV21-1 is tagged as a pseudogene. The CDR3 is 13 amino acids.

The rearrangement links TRBV18 to TRBJ2-1; unclear D gene. Germline V gene sequence: CDR1 KGHSH, CDR2 LQKENI. The CDR3 extends over 12 amino acids. Trimming took 3 bases from V and 6 from J, leaving 6 bases between them. CDR3 in DNA: TGTGCCAGCTCACCGTTCGTCAATGAGCAGTTCTTC. It specifies CASSPFVNEQFF.

The chain recombines TRBV6-4 with TRBJ1-2; 7 positions match TRBD1. Per germline, CDR1 MRHNA and CDR2 SNTAGT. The CDR3 has 15 amino acids. Trimming took 9 bases from V and 4 from J; bases not matched to a gene: 14. DNA of the CDR3: TGTGCCAGGGGCGTTAATACGGGACAGTCCTATGGCTACACCTTC. It specifies CARGVNTGQSYGYTF.

J is TRBJ2-5 and V is TRBV3-1 (or the pseudogene TRBV3-2), with 10 bases fitting TRBD2. CDR1 and CDR2 (germline): LGHDT, YNNKEL (reference sequence). The ends lost 6 bases at V and 5 bases at J; junction bases unmatched: 6. The CDR3 loop spans 14 amino acids. The CDR3 nucleotides read TGTGCCAGCAGAACTAGCGGGGTATGGGAGACCCAGTACTTC. Translated: CASRTSGVWETQYF.

The V gene is TRBV2, the J gene TRBJ1-5, with 8 nucleotides matching TRBD1. The junction had 3 bases not matched to a gene; V was cut back by 4 bases and J by 1 base. Germline assignment: CDR1 SNHLY and CDR2 FYNNEI. This CDR3 is built from 15 residues. DNA of the CDR3: TGTGCCAGCAGTGTAGGACAGGGCAGCAATCAGCCCCAGCATTTT. Translating it yields CASSVGQGSNQPQHF.

The chain's CDR3 is CASSTGQGGSPLHF. The CDR3 DNA follows: TGTGCCAGTAGTACCGGACAGGGGGGTTCACCCCTCCACTTT. This chain uses TRBV19 with TRBJ1-6; 10 bases fit TRBD1. This CDR3 has 14 residues. The J segment lost 9 bases and the V segment lost 4 bases, leaving 3 bases of the junction unmatched. Germline assignment: CDR1 LNHDA and CDR2 SQIVND (reference sequence).

The rearrangement joins TRBV9 to TRBJ2-2; the match to TRBD2 covers 9 bases. The CDR3 consists of 16 residues. With 2 bases clipped from V and 1 base from J, the junction kept 3 bases outside the gene matches. CDR1 and CDR2 (germline): SGDLS, YYNGEE. CDR3 protein: CASSVLAGMNTGELFF. The DNA for the CDR3 is TGTGCCAGCAGCGTTCTAGCGGGGATGAACACCGGGGAGCTGTTTTTT.

This chain uses TRBV10-1 with TRBJ2-1; 10 positions agree with TRBD2. Germline trimming cut 3 bases from V and 6 bases from J; bases unmatched to any gene: 11. This CDR3 has 17 residues. Germline V gene sequence: CDR1 WNHNN, CDR2 SYGVQD (reference sequence). The CDR3 region is CASSDQDPGLASNEQFF. In DNA form, the CDR3 reads TGCGCCAGCAGTGATCAGGACCCGGGACTAGCGTCCAATGAGCAGTTCTTC.

The genes are TRBV2 and TRBJ1-3; 7 nucleotides match TRBD1. J was trimmed by 2 bases and V by 5 bases; bases with no gene match: 6. Per germline, CDR1 SNHLY and CDR2 FYNNEI. The CDR3 extends over 15 amino acids. The CDR3 DNA sequence: TGTGCCAGCAGTATCACAGGGGTCCCTGGAAACACCATATATTTT. The encoded protein is CASSITGVPGNTIYF.

The chain combines TRBV3-1 (or the pseudogene TRBV3-2) with TRBJ1-2, with a tentative D call TRBD1 (5 bases). The ends were cut back, 4 bases at V and 7 bases at J, with 16 bases in the middle. The CDR3 extends over 14 amino acids. Germline V gene lookup returns CDR1 LGHDT and CDR2 YNNKEL (reference sequence). CDR3 in DNA: TGTGCCAGCAGCCCAGGGTTCTTGAACGGTGGCTACACCTTC. It encodes CASSPGFLNGGYTF.

This clone was counted once. CDR3 bases: TGTGCCAGCAGTGGGGTAGCGATGACATCCGAGTACGAGCAGTACTTC. Protein sequence: CASSGVAMTSEYEQYF. This chain uses TRBV2 with TRBJ2-7; possible D gene TRBD2, 5 bases. Germline CDR1 reads SNHLY; CDR2 reads FYNNEI. V gave up 4 bases and J gave up 4 bases, with 20 bases separating them. This CDR3 region has 16 residues.